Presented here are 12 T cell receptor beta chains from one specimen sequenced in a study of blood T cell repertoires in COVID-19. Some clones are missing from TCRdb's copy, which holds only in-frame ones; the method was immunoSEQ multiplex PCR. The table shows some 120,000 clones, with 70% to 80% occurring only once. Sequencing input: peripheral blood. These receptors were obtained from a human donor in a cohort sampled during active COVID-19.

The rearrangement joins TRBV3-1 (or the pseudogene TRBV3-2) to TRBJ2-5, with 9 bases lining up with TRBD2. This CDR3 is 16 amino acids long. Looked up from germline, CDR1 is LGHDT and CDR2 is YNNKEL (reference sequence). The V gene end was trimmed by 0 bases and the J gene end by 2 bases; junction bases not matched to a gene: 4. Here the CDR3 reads CASSQDRLAGQETQYF. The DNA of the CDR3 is TGTGCCAGCAGCCAAGATCGCCTAGCGGGGCAAGAGACCCAGTACTTC.

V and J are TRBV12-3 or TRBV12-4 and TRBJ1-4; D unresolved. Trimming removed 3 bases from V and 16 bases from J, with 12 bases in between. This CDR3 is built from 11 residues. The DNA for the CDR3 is TGTGCCAGCAGTTTTTCAGAGGAAACGTTTTTT. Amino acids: CASSFSEETFF.

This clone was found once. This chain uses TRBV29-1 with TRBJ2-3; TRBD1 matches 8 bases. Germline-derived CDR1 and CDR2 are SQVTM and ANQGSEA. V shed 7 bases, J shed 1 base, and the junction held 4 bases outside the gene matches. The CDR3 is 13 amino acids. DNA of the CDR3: TGCAGCGGCCGACAGGGGCGCACAGATACGCAGTATTTT. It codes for CSGRQGRTDTQYF.

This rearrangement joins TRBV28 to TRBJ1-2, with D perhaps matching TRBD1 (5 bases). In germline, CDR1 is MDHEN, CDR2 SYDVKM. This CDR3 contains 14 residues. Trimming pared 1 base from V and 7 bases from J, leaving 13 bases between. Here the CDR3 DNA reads TGTGCCAGCAGTTTATTTACAGGTGTATTTGGCTACACCTTC. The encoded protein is CASSLFTGVFGYTF.

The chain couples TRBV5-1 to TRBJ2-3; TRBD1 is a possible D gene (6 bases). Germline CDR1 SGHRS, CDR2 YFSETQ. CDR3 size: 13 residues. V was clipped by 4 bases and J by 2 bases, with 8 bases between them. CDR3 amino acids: CASSRTDTDTQYF. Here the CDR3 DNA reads TGCGCCAGCAGCCGGACAGACACAGATACGCAGTATTTT.

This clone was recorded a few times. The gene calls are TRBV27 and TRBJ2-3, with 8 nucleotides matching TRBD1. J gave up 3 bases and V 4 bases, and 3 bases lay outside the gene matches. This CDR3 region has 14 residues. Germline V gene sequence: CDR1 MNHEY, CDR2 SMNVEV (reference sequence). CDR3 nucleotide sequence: TGTGCCAGCAGTTCCCGGACAGGGACAGATACGCAGTATTTT. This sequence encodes CASSSRTGTDTQYF.

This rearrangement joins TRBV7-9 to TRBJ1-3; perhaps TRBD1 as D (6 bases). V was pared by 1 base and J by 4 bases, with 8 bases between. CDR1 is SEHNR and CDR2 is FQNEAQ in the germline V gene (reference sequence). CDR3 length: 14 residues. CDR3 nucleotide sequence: TGTGCCAGCAGCTTAGGGGGGCTCGGAAACACCATATATTTT. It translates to CASSLGGLGNTIYF.

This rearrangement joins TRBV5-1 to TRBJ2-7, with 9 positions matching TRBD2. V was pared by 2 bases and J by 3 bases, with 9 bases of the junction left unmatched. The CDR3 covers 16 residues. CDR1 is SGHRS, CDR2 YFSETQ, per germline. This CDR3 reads CASSLYSSGGFYEQYF. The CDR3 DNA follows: TGCGCCAGCAGCTTATATAGTAGCGGGGGTTTCTACGAGCAGTACTTC.

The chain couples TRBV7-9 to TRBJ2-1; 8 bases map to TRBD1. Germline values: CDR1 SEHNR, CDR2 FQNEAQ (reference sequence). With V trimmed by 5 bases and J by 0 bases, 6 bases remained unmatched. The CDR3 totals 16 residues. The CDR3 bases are TGTGCCAGCAGCCCCCGGACAGGGAGCTCCTACAATGAGCAGTTCTTC. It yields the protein CASSPRTGSSYNEQFF.

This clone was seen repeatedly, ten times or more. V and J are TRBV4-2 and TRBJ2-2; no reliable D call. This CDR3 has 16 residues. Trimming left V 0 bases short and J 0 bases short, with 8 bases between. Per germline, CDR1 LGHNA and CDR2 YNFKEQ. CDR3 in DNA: TGTGCCAGCAGCCAAGATGGCAGCGCGAACACCGGGGAGCTGTTTTTT. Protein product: CASSQDGSANTGELFF.

CDR3 DNA: TGTGCCAGCTCACCCCCGGGACTAGTGGGAGATACGCAGTATTTT. It yields the protein CASSPPGLVGDTQYF. J is TRBJ2-3 and V is TRBV18, with 8 positions matching TRBD2. Trimming removed 3 bases from V and 5 bases from J; junction bases left unmatched: 7. Germline-derived CDR1 and CDR2 are KGHSH and LQKENI. The CDR3 totals 15 residues. Filled out from reference TRBV18 and TRBJ2-3, the complete variable domain reads NAGVMQNPRHLVRRRGQEARLRCSPMKGHSHVYWYRQLPEEGLKFMVYLQKENIIDESGMPKERFSAEFPKEGPSILRIQQVVRGDSAAYFCASSPPGLVGDTQYFGPGTRLTVL.

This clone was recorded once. The CDR3 region has the DNA TGTGCCTGGAGTGCACAGGGTGAAGCTTTCTTT. Amino acids: CAWSAQGEAFF. The chain joins TRBV30 to TRBJ1-1; a possible D gene is TRBD1 (6 bases). The CDR3 runs 11 residues. Germline CDR1 reads GTSNPN; CDR2 reads SVGIG (reference sequence). The V and J ends lost 1 base and 7 bases respectively, with 7 bases between them.